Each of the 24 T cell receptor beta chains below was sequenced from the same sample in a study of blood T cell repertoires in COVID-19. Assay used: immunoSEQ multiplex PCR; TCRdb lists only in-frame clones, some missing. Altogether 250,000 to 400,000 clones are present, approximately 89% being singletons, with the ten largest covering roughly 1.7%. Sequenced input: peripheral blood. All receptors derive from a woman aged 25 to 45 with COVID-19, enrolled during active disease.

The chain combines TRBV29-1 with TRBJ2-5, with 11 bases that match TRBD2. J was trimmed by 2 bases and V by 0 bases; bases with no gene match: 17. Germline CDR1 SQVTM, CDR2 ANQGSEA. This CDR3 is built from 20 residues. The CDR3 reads CSVEDPIAGGFVFGQETQYF. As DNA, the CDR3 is TGCAGCGTTGAAGATCCGATAGCGGGGGGGTTCGTATTTGGTCAAGAGACCCAGTACTTC.

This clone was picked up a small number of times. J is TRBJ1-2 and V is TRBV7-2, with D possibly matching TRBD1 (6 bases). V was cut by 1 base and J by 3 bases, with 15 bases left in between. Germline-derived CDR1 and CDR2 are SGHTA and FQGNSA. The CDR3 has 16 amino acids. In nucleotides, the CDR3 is TGTGCCAGCAGCTTAGTAGCTCCGCCAGGGGACTATGGCTACACCTTC. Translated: CASSLVAPPGDYGYTF.

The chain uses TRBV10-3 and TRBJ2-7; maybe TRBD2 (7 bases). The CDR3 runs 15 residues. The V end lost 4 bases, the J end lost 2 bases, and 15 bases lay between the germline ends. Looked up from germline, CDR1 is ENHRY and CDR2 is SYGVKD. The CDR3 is CAISAWAGAAYEQYF. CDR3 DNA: TGTGCCATCAGTGCGTGGGCGGGGGCCGCCTACGAGCAGTACTTC.

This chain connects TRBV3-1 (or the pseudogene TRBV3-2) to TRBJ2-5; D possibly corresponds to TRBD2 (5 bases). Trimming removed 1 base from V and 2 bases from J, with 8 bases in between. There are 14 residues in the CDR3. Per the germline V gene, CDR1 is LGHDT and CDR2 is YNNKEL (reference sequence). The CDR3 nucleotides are TGTGCCAGCAGCCAAGCTAGCCAACAAGAGACCCAGTACTTC. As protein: CASSQASQQETQYF.

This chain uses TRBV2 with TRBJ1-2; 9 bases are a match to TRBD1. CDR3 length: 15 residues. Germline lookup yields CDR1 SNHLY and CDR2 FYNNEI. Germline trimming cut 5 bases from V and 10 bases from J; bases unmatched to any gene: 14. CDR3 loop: CASSPPQLAQGAYTF. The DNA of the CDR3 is TGTGCCAGCAGTCCGCCACAATTAGCACAGGGGGCCTACACCTTC.

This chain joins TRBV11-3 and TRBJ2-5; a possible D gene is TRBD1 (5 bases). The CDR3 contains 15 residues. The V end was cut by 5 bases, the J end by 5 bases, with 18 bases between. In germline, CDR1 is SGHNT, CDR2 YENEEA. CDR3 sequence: CASSQIQDPLETQYF. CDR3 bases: TGTGCCAGCAGCCAAATACAGGACCCCCTGGAGACCCAGTACTTC.

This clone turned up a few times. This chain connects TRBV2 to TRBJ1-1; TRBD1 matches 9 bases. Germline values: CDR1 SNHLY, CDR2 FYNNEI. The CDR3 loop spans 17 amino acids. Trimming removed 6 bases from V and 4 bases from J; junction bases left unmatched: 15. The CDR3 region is CASRFTGGGQFPTEAFF. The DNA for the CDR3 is TGTGCCAGCAGATTTACAGGGGGCGGACAATTTCCCACTGAAGCTTTCTTT.

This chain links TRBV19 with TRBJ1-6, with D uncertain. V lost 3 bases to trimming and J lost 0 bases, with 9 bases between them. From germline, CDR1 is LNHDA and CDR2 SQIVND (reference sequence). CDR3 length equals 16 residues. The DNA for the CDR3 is TGTGCCAGTAGTATTGTAGCTTCCTCCTATAATTCACCCCTCCACTTT. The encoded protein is CASSIVASSYNSPLHF. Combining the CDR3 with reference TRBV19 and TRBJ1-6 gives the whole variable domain DGGITQSPKYLFRKEGQNVTLSCEQNLNHDAMYWYRQDPGQGLRLIYYSQIVNDFQKGDIAEGYSVSREKKESFPLTVTSAQKNPTAFYLCASSIVASSYNSPLHFGNGTRLTVT.

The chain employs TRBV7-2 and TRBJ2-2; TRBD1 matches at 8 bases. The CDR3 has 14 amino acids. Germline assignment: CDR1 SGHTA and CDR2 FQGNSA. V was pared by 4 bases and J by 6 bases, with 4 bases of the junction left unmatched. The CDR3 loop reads CASSSMTGAGELFF. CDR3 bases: TGTGCCAGCAGCTCCATGACAGGGGCCGGGGAGCTGTTTTTT.

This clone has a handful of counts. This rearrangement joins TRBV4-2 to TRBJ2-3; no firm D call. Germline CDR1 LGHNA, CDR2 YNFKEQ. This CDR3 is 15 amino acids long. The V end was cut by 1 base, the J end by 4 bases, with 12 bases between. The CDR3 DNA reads TGTGCCAGCAGCCAAGCACGCTCGAGCGCAGATACGCAGTATTTT. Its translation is CASSQARSSADTQYF.

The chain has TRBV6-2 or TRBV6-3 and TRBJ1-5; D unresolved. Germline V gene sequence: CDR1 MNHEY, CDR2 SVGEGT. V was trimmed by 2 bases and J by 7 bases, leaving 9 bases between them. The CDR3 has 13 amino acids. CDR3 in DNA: TGTGCCAGCAGTTACGGGAGGACCCAGCCCCAGCATTTT. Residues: CASSYGRTQPQHF.

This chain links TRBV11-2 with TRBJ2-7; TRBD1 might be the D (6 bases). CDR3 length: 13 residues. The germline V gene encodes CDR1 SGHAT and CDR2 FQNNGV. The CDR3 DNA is TGTGCCAGCAGCTTTGGGGGCAGGCAGGGGCTTCACGTC. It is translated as CASSFGGRQGLHV.

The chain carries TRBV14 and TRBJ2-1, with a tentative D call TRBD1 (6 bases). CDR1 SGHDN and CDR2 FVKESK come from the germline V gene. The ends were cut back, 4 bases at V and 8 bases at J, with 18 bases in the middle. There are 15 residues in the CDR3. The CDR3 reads CASSPGTGKNDEQFF. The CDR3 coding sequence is TGTGCCAGCAGCCCAGGAACAGGGAAAAACGATGAGCAGTTCTTC.

The CDR3 is CASSERGQGGYSYNEQFF. CDR3 sequence (DNA): TGTGCCAGCAGTGAAAGGGGACAGGGGGGCTACTCCTACAATGAGCAGTTCTTC. The rearrangement uses TRBV6-1 and TRBJ2-1; TRBD1 matches 11 bases. The CDR3 is 18 amino acids. From germline, CDR1 is MNHNS and CDR2 SASEGT. J was trimmed by 0 bases and V by 2 bases; bases with no gene match: 6.

In DNA form, the CDR3 reads TGTGCCAGCAGCCGGGCGACAGGGGGTCCAGAGACCCAGTACTTC. Translated, it gives CASSRATGGPETQYF. The chain joins TRBV7-9 to TRBJ2-5; TRBD1 matches 9 bases. From germline, CDR1 is SEHNR and CDR2 FQNEAQ (reference sequence). CDR3 length: 15 amino acids. Trimming took 5 bases from V and 4 from J; bases not matched to a gene: 8.

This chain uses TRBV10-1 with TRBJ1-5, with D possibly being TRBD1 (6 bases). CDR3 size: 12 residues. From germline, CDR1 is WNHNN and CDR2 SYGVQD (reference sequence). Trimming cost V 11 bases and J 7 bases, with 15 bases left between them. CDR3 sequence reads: CAGQGNMQPQHF. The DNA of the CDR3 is TGCGCCGGTCAGGGGAATATGCAGCCCCAGCATTTT.

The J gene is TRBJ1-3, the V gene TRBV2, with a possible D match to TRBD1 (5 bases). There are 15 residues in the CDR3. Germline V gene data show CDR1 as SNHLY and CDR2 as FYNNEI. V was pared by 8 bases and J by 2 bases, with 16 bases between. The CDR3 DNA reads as TGTGCCAGCCAGGGCACAAGGGGTGCTGGAAACACCATATATTTT. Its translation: CASQGTRGAGNTIYF.

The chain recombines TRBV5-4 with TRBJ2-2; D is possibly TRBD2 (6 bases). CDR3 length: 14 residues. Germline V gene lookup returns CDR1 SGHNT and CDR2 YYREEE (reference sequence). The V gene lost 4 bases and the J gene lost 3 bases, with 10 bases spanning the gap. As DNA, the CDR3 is TGTGCCAGCAGCACGGGACTTTACACCGGGGAGCTGTTTTTT. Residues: CASSTGLYTGELFF.

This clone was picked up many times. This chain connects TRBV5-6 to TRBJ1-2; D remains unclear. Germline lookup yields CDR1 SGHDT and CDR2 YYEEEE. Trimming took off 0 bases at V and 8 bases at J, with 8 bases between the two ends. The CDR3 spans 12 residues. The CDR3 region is CASSLAERGYTF. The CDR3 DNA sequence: TGTGCCAGCAGCTTGGCGGAGCGCGGCTACACCTTC.

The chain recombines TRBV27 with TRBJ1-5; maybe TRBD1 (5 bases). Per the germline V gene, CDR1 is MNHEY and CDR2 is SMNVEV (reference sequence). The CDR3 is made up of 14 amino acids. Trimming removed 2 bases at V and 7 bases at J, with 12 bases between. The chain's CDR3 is CASSLRGGAQPQHF. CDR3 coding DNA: TGTGCCAGCAGTTTAAGGGGCGGGGCACAGCCCCAGCATTTT.

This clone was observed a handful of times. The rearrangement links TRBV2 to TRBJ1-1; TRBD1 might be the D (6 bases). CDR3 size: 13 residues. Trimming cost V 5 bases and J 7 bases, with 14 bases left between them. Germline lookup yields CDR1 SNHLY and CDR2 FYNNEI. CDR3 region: CASSLTGYIEAFF. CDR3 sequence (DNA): TGTGCCAGCAGTCTTACAGGGTACATTGAAGCTTTCTTT.

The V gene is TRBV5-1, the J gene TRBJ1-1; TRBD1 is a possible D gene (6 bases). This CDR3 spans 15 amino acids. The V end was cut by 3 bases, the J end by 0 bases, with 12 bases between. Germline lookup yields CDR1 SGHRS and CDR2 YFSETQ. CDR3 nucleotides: TGCGCCAGCAGCTGGGGACAAGGGATGAACACTGAAGCTTTCTTT. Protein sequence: CASSWGQGMNTEAFF.

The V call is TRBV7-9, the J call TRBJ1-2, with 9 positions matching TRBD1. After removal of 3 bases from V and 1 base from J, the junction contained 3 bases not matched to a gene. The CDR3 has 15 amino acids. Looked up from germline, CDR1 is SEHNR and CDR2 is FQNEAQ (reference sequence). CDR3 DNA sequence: TGTGCCAGCAGCTTCGGACAGGGGCTTAACTATGGCTACACCTTC. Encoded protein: CASSFGQGLNYGYTF.

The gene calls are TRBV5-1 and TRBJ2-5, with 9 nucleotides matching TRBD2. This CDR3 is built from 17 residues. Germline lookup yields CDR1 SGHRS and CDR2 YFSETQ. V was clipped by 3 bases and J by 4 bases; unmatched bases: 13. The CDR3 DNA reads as TGCGCCAGCAGCTCAAGCCCGGGCGGGGGGGATACAGAGACCCAGTACTTC. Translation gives CASSSSPGGGDTETQYF.